Listed below are T cell receptor beta chains from one sample, sequenced in a study of T cell responses to AZD1222 COVID-19 vaccine. Only in-frame clones appear in the TCRdb table, and some are missing; sequencing was by immunoSEQ multiplex PCR. The table lists about 120,000 clones, 90% to 95% of them singletons. Sequenced here: peripheral blood, sampled on day 0 of AZD1222 vaccination. The receptor source for this set is an adult in good health. Both conserved end residues are part of each CDR3. A D gene is named only where the DNA matches it firmly. Expanded clones get a size class; other rows say once, few or many, or leave the size out.

V gene	clone size	D gene	J gene	CDR3 protein	CDR3 DNA
TRBV28	.	TRBD2	TRBJ2-1	CASSPLAGVSEQFF	TGTGCCAGCAGTCCCCTAGCGGGAGTAAGTGAGCAGTTCTTC
TRBV6-5	.	.	TRBJ1-1	CASRIPGVSEAFF	TGTGCCAGCAGGATACCAGGGGTCTCTGAAGCTTTCTTT
TRBV28	.	.	TRBJ2-2	CASRLRSHTGELFF	TGTGCCAGCAGGCTCCGGTCACACACCGGGGAGCTGTTTTTT
TRBV18	.	.	TRBJ1-2	CASSPLGSPNYGYTF	TGTGCCAGCTCACCATTGGGATCGCCTAACTATGGCTACACCTTC
TRBV19	.	.	TRBJ2-7	CASSVSPAYEQYF	TGTGCCAGTAGTGTCTCCCCAGCCTACGAGCAGTACTTC
TRBV28	.	TRBD2	TRBJ2-7	CASRTSGSYEQYF	TGTGCCAGCAGAACTAGCGGGAGCTACGAGCAGTACTTC
TRBV7-9	.	.	TRBJ2-7	CASRVGVRDEQYF	TGTGCCAGCAGGGTCGGGGTCCGGGACGAGCAGTACTTC
TRBV9	.	.	TRBJ1-6	CASSHGGLGSPLHF	TGTGCCAGCAGCCACGGGGGCCTAGGATCACCCCTCCACTTT
TRBV6-4	few	.	TRBJ2-1	CASSANPHPRRNEQFF	TGTGCCAGCAGTGCAAATCCCCACCCTAGAAGGAATGAGCAGTTCTTC
TRBV18	once	.	TRBJ2-7	CASSSPPYEQYF	TGTGCCAGCTCAAGCCCCCCTTACGAGCAGTACTTC
TRBV19	.	.	TRBJ2-5	CASSSLGLRGGQETQYF	TGTGCCAGTAGTTCCCTCGGGCTCCGGGGCGGCCAAGAGACCCAGTACTTC
TRBV18	.	.	TRBJ1-2	CASSPPSGGATIRGYTF	TGTGCCAGCTCACCACCATCTGGGGGCGCGACTATTCGTGGCTACACCTTC
TRBV6-1	.	.	TRBJ1-5	CASSEGVGRLAQHF	TGTGCCAGCAGTGAAGGGGTCGGCAGGTTGGCCCAGCATTTT
TRBV11-1	.	TRBD1	TRBJ2-1	CASSLGSGGSYNEQFF	TGTGCCAGCAGCTTAGGGTCAGGGGGATCCTACAATGAGCAGTTCTTC
TRBV14	.	.	TRBJ2-5	CASSQGTGLETQYF	TGTGCCAGCAGCCAAGGCACGGGGCTGGAGACCCAGTACTTC